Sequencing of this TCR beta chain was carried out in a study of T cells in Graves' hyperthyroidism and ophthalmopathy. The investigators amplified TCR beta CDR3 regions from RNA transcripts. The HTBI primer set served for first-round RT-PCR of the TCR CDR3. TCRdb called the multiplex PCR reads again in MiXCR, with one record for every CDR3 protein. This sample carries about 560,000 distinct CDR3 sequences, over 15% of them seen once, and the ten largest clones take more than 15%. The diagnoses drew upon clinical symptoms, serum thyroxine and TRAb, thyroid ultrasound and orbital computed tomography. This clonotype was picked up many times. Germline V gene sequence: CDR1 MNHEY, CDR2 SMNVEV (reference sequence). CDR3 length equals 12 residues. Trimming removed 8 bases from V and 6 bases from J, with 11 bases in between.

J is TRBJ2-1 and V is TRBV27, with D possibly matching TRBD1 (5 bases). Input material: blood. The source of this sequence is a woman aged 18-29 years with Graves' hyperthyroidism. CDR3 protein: CASRQYTNEQFF. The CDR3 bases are TGTGCCAGCCGACAGTATACCAATGAGCAGTTCTTC.